These 18 T cell receptor beta chains share one sample of origin, sequenced in a study of blood T cells in healthy people across ages. A second PCR of 7 to 11 cycles used a sample-barcoded 5' primer and a J-beta primer mix. From the 5' RACE reads, TCRdb called clonotypes with MiXCR, one entry per CDR3 protein. The sample lists almost 300,000 distinct CDR3 sequences; 25% to 30% were seen once. Sequencing was performed on blood. Receptor source: a woman between 65 and 79 years old in good health.

This clonotype was seen a few times. The chain is built from TRBV7-9 and TRBJ1-5, with a possible D match to TRBD1 (5 bases). CDR1 is SEHNR, CDR2 FQNEAQ, per germline (reference sequence). V was clipped by 4 bases and J by 4 bases, with 14 bases between them. This CDR3 has 15 residues. The CDR3 region is CASSSGGGWNQPQHF. CDR3 nucleotide sequence: TGTGCCAGCAGCTCCGGGGGTGGGTGGAATCAGCCCCAGCATTTT.

J is TRBJ2-5 and V is TRBV5-1, with no clear D. CDR3 length: 16 residues. CDR1 is SGHRS and CDR2 is YFSETQ in the germline V gene. V was pared by 2 bases and J by 3 bases, with 17 bases between. The CDR3 here is CASSLVPIGFKETQYF. The CDR3 nucleotides read TGCGCCAGCAGCTTAGTACCGATAGGGTTTAAAGAGACCCAGTACTTC.

This rearrangement joins TRBV6-2 or TRBV6-3 to TRBJ2-5; weak D call: TRBD2 (6 bases). The CDR3 contains 14 residues. Germline loops: CDR1 MNHEY, CDR2 SVGEGT. Trimming pared 2 bases from V and 2 bases from J, leaving 9 bases between. The CDR3 region is CASSYSGTQETQYF. In nucleotides, the CDR3 is TGTGCCAGCAGTTACAGTGGGACTCAAGAGACCCAGTACTTC.

The CDR3 coding sequence is TGTGCCAGCAGTTTCATTTCCGGGGAGCCTAACTATGGCTACACCTTC. Protein product: CASSFISGEPNYGYTF. This chain connects TRBV28 to TRBJ1-2; D is ambiguous. With 3 bases removed from V and 0 bases from J, the gap between germline ends came to 14 bases. Per germline, CDR1 MDHEN and CDR2 SYDVKM. The CDR3 has 16 amino acids.

This clonotype occurred a few times. V gene TRBV7-8 combines with J gene TRBJ2-2, with TRBD1 identical over 9 bases. The CDR3 totals 15 residues. From germline, CDR1 is SGHVS and CDR2 FQNEAQ. Germline trimming cut 6 bases from V and 5 bases from J; bases unmatched to any gene: 7. The CDR3 DNA reads TGTGCCAGCAGTTCCCGGGACAGGGAAACCGGGGAGCTGTTTTTT. Residues: CASSSRDRETGELFF.

This clonotype appeared a few times. V is TRBV7-9 and J is TRBJ2-3; D might be TRBD1 or TRBD2, each matching 5 bases. The CDR3 totals 15 residues. Germline-derived CDR1 and CDR2 are SEHNR and FQNEAQ (reference sequence). V was cut by 5 bases and J by 4 bases, with 16 bases left in between. CDR3 sequence: CASSLVGRGPDTQYF. CDR3 bases: TGTGCCAGCAGCCTCGTGGGGCGAGGGCCAGATACGCAGTATTTT.

Concerning this clonotype: One end of the junction is discordant with germline, which a read error may explain. The V call is TRBV7-7, the J call TRBJ2-5; possibly TRBD1 or TRBD2 for D (6 bases each). Germline V gene data show CDR1 as SSHAT and CDR2 as FNYEAQ (reference sequence). The CDR3 contains 13 residues. CDR3: CASRSEGGETQYF. For the CDR3, the DNA is TGTGCTAGCAGAAGCGAGGGGGGAGAGACCCAGTACTTC.

This chain joins TRBV10-3 and TRBJ1-1, with D possibly being TRBD1 (5 bases). Trimming took 3 bases from V and 1 from J, leaving 6 bases between them. The V gene's germline CDR1 is ENHRY and CDR2 SYGVKD. CDR3 size: 13 residues. DNA of the CDR3: TGTGCCATCAGTGAAGGGGAGAACACTGAAGCTTTCTTT. This sequence encodes CAISEGENTEAFF.

The chain links TRBV4-1 to TRBJ2-5, with 10 bases aligning to TRBD1. V trimming: 4 bases; J trimming: 4 bases; junction bases outside the gene matches: 6. The CDR3 loop spans 15 amino acids. CDR1 and CDR2 (germline): MGHRA, YSYEKL. DNA for the CDR3: TGCGCCAGCAGCCGGGACAGGGGTGAAGGAGAGACCCAGTACTTC. This sequence encodes CASSRDRGEGETQYF.

Only a few counts were recorded for this clonotype. This chain links TRBV18 with TRBJ2-5, with a possible D match to TRBD2 (6 bases). CDR1 and CDR2 from the germline V gene are KGHSH and LQKENI. Trimming shortened V by 3 bases and J by 5 bases, and 16 bases separated the two germline ends. The CDR3 loop spans 15 amino acids. The CDR3 reads CASSPSGGGVETQYF. CDR3 nucleotide sequence: TGTGCCAGCTCACCGTCTGGGGGAGGCGTGGAGACCCAGTACTTC.

This chain links TRBV2 with TRBJ1-5; D not certain. V was pared by 1 base and J by 11 bases, with 15 bases between. Germline CDR1 reads SNHLY; CDR2 reads FYNNEI. The CDR3 runs 14 residues. The CDR3 spells CASSEGGGILTQHF. CDR3 sequence (DNA): TGTGCCAGCAGTGAAGGAGGAGGGATTTTGACCCAGCATTTT.

This clonotype was detected many times. This chain joins TRBV24-1 and TRBJ2-1; no clear D. Germline V CDR1 and CDR2: KGHDR, SFDVKD. This CDR3 spans 15 amino acids. V lost 1 base and J lost 3, with 9 bases in between. The CDR3 loop is CATSDLGLNYNEQFF. CDR3 DNA: TGTGCCACCAGTGATTTAGGCCTCAACTACAATGAGCAGTTCTTC.

This clonotype occurred a few times. This rearrangement joins TRBV2 to TRBJ2-6; TRBD2 matches 8 bases. V gave up 8 bases and J gave up 1 base; unmatched junction bases: 4. This CDR3 has 15 residues. The germline gives CDR1 SNHLY, CDR2 FYNNEI. The CDR3 DNA sequence: TGTGCCAGCTTCGGGGGGGGATCTGGGGCCAACGTCCTGACTTTC. It encodes CASFGGGSGANVLTF.

This clonotype was picked up many times. The rearrangement joins TRBV4-1 to TRBJ2-5, with D perhaps matching TRBD2 (6 bases). The CDR3 spans 13 residues. With 2 bases removed from V and 4 bases from J, the gap between germline ends came to 8 bases. CDR1 is MGHRA and CDR2 is YSYEKL in the germline V gene. Here the CDR3 reads CASSQRERETQYF. CDR3 sequence (DNA): TGCGCCAGCAGCCAACGGGAGAGAGAGACCCAGTACTTC.

The V call is TRBV20-1, the J call TRBJ2-1; TRBD1 aligns across 9 bases. The J call may be incorrect, as the DNA end agrees better with TRBJ2-5. CDR3 length: 13 residues. Per the germline V gene, CDR1 is DFQATT and CDR2 is SNEGSKA (reference sequence). The CDR3: CSGKTGGSETQYF. The CDR3 DNA follows: TGCAGTGGCAAGACAGGGGGAAGCGAGACCCAGTACTTC.

The sample holds a few counts of this clonotype. The J gene is TRBJ1-4, the V gene TRBV28, with D possibly matching TRBD1 (6 bases). Trimming stripped 11 bases from V and 8 bases from J, with 18 bases between. CDR1 and CDR2 from the germline V gene are MDHEN and SYDVKM. This CDR3 is built from 13 residues. CDR3 region: CAVPGGAGEKLFF. The CDR3, as DNA: TGTGCCGTCCCGGGGGGCGCTGGGGAAAAACTGTTTTTT. Supplemented by reference TRBV28 and TRBJ1-4, the full variable domain reads DVKVTQSSRYLVKRTGEKVFLECVQDMDHENMFWYRQDPGLGLRLIYFSYDVKMKEKGDIPEGYSVSREKKERFSLILESASTNQTSMYLCAVPGGAGEKLFFGSGTQLSVL.

This clonotype was detected a few times. The rearrangement joins TRBV7-2 to TRBJ2-5; possibly TRBD2 for D (6 bases). The last part of the DNA fits TRBJ2-1 better; the J call may be wrong. Per the germline V gene, CDR1 is SGHTA and CDR2 is FQGNSA. This CDR3 spans 15 amino acids. CDR3 DNA sequence: TGTGCCAGCAGCTTAGGCGGGAAGGCCTTAAATGAGCAGTTCTTC. Its protein product is CASSLGGKALNEQFF.

The chain links TRBV28 to TRBJ2-7; D is undetermined. Germline values: CDR1 MDHEN, CDR2 SYDVKM. The CDR3 runs 13 residues. Deletions cut 3 bases from V and 8 bases from J, with 14 bases between. CDR3 sequence (DNA): TGTGCCAGCAGTTTTGATTCGACCAAACAGCAGTACTTC. This encodes CASSFDSTKQQYF.